This passage covers 15 T cell receptor beta chains from one sample sequenced in a study of shared clonotypes between healthy human individuals. Produced via immunoSEQ multiplex PCR; TCRdb's table is partial and in-frame only. This sample yields 2 million to 2.5 million clones, of which 95% are seen a single time; 0.13% belongs to the top ten. What was sequenced was naive CD4+ T cells sorted from blood. This sample's subset: CD45RA+ positively selected. The receptors stem from a man aged 18 to 35 in good health.

The CDR3 DNA is TGTGCCAGCAGCATACTAGCGGGAGAAAACACCGGGGAGCTGTTTTTT. It is translated as CASSILAGENTGELFF. The rearrangement uses TRBV7-6 and TRBJ2-2, with 11 bases aligning to TRBD2. The CDR3 is 16 amino acids. The germline CDR1 and CDR2 sequences are SGHVS and FNYEAQ. The V segment lost 5 bases and the J segment 2 bases; nucleotides outside the gene matches: 4.

The V call is TRBV10-3, the J call TRBJ2-5; a possible D gene is TRBD1 (5 bases). The CDR3 is made up of 14 amino acids. V was clipped by 3 bases and J by 5 bases, with 13 bases between them. Germline values: CDR1 ENHRY, CDR2 SYGVKD. The CDR3 nucleotides read TGTGCCATCAGTGAAGGGGTAGGGAATGAGACCCAGTACTTC. Protein sequence: CAISEGVGNETQYF.

This clone was found once. The chain joins TRBV6-5 to TRBJ1-5, with 8 bases fitting TRBD1. This CDR3 comprises 15 residues. Germline V gene lookup returns CDR1 MNHEY and CDR2 SVGAGI. The V and J ends lost 5 bases and 5 bases, in that order; junction bases with no gene match: 8. In DNA, the CDR3 is TGTGCCAGCAGTAGGGGACAGGCCGCGCATCAGCCCCAGCATTTT. It is translated as CASSRGQAAHQPQHF.

The chain combines TRBV25-1 with TRBJ1-6, with TRBD1 matching 8 bases. CDR1 is MGHDK and CDR2 is SYGVNS in the germline V gene. V lost 9 bases to trimming and J lost 9 bases; unmatched junction nucleotides: 7. The CDR3 runs to 13 residues. The CDR3 protein is CASTGTGGSPLHF. DNA for the CDR3: TGTGCCAGTACCGGGACAGGCGGTTCACCCCTCCACTTT.

The chain is built from TRBV19 and TRBJ1-2; 8 positions match TRBD1. Germline CDR1 and CDR2: LNHDA and SQIVND (reference sequence). The CDR3 has 15 amino acids. Trimming at V came to 2 bases and at J to 7 bases, leaving 9 bases not matched to a gene. Here the CDR3 DNA reads TGTGCCAGTAGTATACTGACAGGGGCCGGTAGTGGCTACACCTTC. Its translation: CASSILTGAGSGYTF.

The chain carries TRBV6-5 and TRBJ2-2; D unresolved. The CDR3 sequence is 13 residues long. V was shortened by 0 bases and J by 5 bases, with 4 bases between the two germline ends. Germline loops: CDR1 MNHEY, CDR2 SVGAGI. CDR3 loop: CASSYSATGELFF. In DNA, the CDR3 is TGTGCCAGCAGTTACTCTGCTACCGGGGAGCTGTTTTTT.

About this clone: At the DNA level, this CDR3 is encoded by other sequences in the same sample as well. The chain is built from TRBV5-4 and TRBJ2-7; TRBD1 matches 7 bases. Germline V lookup: CDR1 SGHNT, CDR2 YYREEE (reference sequence). V shed 3 bases, J shed 1 base, and the junction held 4 bases outside the gene matches. This CDR3 has 14 residues. The CDR3 reads CASSSRTGSYEQYF. The CDR3 DNA is TGTGCCAGCAGCTCCCGGACAGGTTCCTACGAGCAGTACTTC.

This clone was recorded only once. In DNA, the CDR3 is TGCGCCAGCAGCTTGGAAGGTCCGGGTGCTGGAAACACCATATATTTT. Amino acids: CASSLEGPGAGNTIYF. V and J are TRBV5-1 and TRBJ1-3; D remains ambiguous. CDR3 size: 16 residues. V lost 0 bases to trimming and J lost 2 bases, with 12 bases between them. Germline values: CDR1 SGHRS, CDR2 YFSETQ.

The chain recombines TRBV27 with TRBJ2-1, with 12 bases matching TRBD2. The CDR3 length is 12 residues. J lost 9 bases, V lost 6 bases, and 0 bases had no gene match. Germline CDR1 and CDR2: MNHEY and SMNVEV (reference sequence). This CDR3 reads CASRGLAGEQFF. CDR3 DNA: TGTGCCAGCAGGGGACTAGCGGGTGAGCAGTTCTTC.

This clone was seen a single time. The chain joins TRBV19 to TRBJ1-5; D remains unclear. V lost 2 bases and J 9 bases, leaving 11 bases between the germline ends. Germline lookup yields CDR1 LNHDA and CDR2 SQIVND (reference sequence). The CDR3 is 13 amino acids. CDR3: CASSISANSPQHF. CDR3 in DNA: TGTGCCAGTAGTATATCGGCGAATTCGCCCCAGCATTTT.

In this sample, this clone turned up once. This chain connects TRBV6-4 to TRBJ2-3, with TRBD2 identical over 7 bases. This CDR3 has 15 residues. Germline trimming cut 5 bases from V and 4 bases from J; bases unmatched to any gene: 9. Looked up from germline, CDR1 is MRHNA and CDR2 is SNTAGT. Written as DNA, the CDR3 is TGTGCCAGCAGTTCAACGGGAGGATCAGCAGATACGCAGTATTTT. Encoded protein: CASSSTGGSADTQYF.

The chain combines TRBV4-1 with TRBJ2-1; 15 positions agree with TRBD2. The germline CDR1 and CDR2 sequences are MGHRA and YSYEKL. V trimming: 0 bases; J trimming: 7 bases; junction bases outside the gene matches: 1. This CDR3 region has 16 residues. CDR3 loop: CASSQDGLAGGNEQFF. The CDR3 bases are TGCGCCAGCAGCCAAGATGGACTAGCGGGGGGGAATGAGCAGTTCTTC.

The CDR3 spells CASSLEVVRFADTQYF. CDR3 DNA sequence: TGTGCCAGCAGCTTAGAGGTGGTAAGGTTCGCGGATACGCAGTATTTT. This sequence joins TRBV11-2 and TRBJ2-3; the D is unclear. Trimming left V 0 bases short and J 6 bases short, with 16 bases between. The CDR3 length is 16 residues. Germline values: CDR1 SGHAT, CDR2 FQNNGV.

V usage is TRBV9 and J usage is TRBJ1-6; D may be TRBD1 (6 bases). V lost 2 bases and J lost 6, with 15 bases in between. The CDR3 sequence is 16 residues long. Looked up from germline, CDR1 is SGDLS and CDR2 is YYNGEE. CDR3 loop: CASSVGTLGTNSPLHF. DNA for the CDR3: TGTGCCAGCAGCGTCGGGACACTAGGAACTAATTCACCCCTCCACTTT. Looking up the rest from reference TRBV9 and TRBJ1-6 gives the full variable domain: DSGVTQTPKHLITATGQRVTLRCSPRSGDLSVYWYQQSLDQGLQFLIQYYNGEERAKGNILERFSAQQFPDLHSELNLSSLELGDSALYFCASSVGTLGTNSPLHFGNGTRLTVT.

The rearrangement links TRBV11-2 to TRBJ2-2; maybe TRBD2 (5 bases). Germline assignment: CDR1 SGHAT and CDR2 FQNNGV. CDR3 length equals 15 residues. Trimming removed 4 bases from V and 4 bases from J, with 13 bases in between. CDR3: CASSSGFPGTGELFF. The CDR3 DNA reads as TGTGCCAGCAGCTCGGGGTTCCCGGGCACCGGGGAGCTGTTTTTT.